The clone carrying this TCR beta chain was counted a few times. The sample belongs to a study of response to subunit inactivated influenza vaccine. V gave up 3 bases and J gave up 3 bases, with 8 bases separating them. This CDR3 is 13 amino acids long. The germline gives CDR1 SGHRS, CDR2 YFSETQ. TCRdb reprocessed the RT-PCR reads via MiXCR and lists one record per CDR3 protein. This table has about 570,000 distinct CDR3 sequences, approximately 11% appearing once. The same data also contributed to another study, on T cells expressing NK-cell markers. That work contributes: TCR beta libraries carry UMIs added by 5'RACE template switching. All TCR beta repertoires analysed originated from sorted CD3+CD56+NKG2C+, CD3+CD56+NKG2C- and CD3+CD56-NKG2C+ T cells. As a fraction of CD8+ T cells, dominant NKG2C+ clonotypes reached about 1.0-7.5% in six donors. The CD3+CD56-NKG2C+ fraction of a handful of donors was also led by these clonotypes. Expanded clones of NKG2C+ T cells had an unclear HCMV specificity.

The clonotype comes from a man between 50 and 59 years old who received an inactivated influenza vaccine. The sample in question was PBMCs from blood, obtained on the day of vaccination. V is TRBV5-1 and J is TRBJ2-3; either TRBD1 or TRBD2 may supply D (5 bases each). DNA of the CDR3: TGCGCCAGCAGCTCTTGGGGGACAGATACGCAGTATTTT. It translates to CASSSWGTDTQYF.